A selection of T cell receptor beta chains follows, all from one sample in a study of patients and donors after allogeneic stem cell transplantation. In TCRdb, the RT-PCR reads were re-called with MiXCR into one record per CDR3 protein. The repertoire holds about 110,000 distinct CDR3 sequences, less than 45% seen once, with around 25% in the top ten. Source material: blood, either unsorted or a sorted T cell fraction (not recorded which). Receptor source: a human donor who was either an allogeneic HSCT recipient or a stem cell or donor lymphocyte infusion donor (not recorded which). It is not recorded whose cells these are; they may come from a transplant donor. The CDR3 runs from the conserved cysteine through the conserved F or W. Each record gives: V gene, J gene, CDR3 protein.

v_gene: TRBV27
j_gene: TRBJ1-6
CDR3aa: CASSSRENSPLHF

v_gene: TRBV29-1
j_gene: TRBJ1-5
CDR3aa: CSASVGDGSNQPQHF

v_gene: TRBV29-1
j_gene: TRBJ1-2
CDR3aa: CSVENPPTHYGYTF

v_gene: TRBV28
j_gene: TRBJ2-5
CDR3aa: CASSFRGAETQYF

v_gene: TRBV28
j_gene: TRBJ2-1
CDR3aa: CASRRTGREQFF

v_gene: TRBV12-3/TRBV12-4
j_gene: TRBJ2-3
CDR3aa: CASSSSLAGGGDTQYF

v_gene: TRBV18
j_gene: TRBJ1-5
CDR3aa: CASSPGAHQPQHF

v_gene: TRBV12-3/TRBV12-4
j_gene: TRBJ2-2
CDR3aa: CASIPPTRGGGELFF

v_gene: TRBV24-1
j_gene: TRBJ1-5
CDR3aa: CATKRCPYSNQPQHF

v_gene: TRBV7-2
j_gene: TRBJ1-2
CDR3aa: CASSLDRTHLYGYTF

v_gene: TRBV7-2
j_gene: TRBJ2-1
CDR3aa: CASSLGPLTSGYNEQFF

v_gene: TRBV24-1
j_gene: TRBJ2-7
CDR3aa: CATSDPGQGSYEQYF

v_gene: TRBV7-9
j_gene: TRBJ1-1
CDR3aa: CASSRLRQGDTEAFF

v_gene: TRBV27
j_gene: TRBJ1-1
CDR3aa: CASSSPFSTEAFF

v_gene: TRBV20-1
j_gene: TRBJ2-7
CDR3aa: CSAREASPGGTQTRREQYF

v_gene: TRBV4-2
j_gene: TRBJ1-6
CDR3aa: CASSHKDRSYNSPLHF

v_gene: TRBV28
j_gene: TRBJ2-4
CDR3aa: CASTLMGAKNIQYF

v_gene: TRBV7-9
j_gene: TRBJ1-2
CDR3aa: CASSLGSYGYTF

v_gene: TRBV2
j_gene: TRBJ1-5
CDR3aa: CASSEGANQPQHF

v_gene: TRBV20-1
j_gene: TRBJ2-7
CDR3aa: CSARDRDYEQYF

v_gene: TRBV24-1
j_gene: TRBJ2-7
CDR3aa: CATAETAYYEQYF

v_gene: TRBV29-1
j_gene: TRBJ2-3
CDR3aa: CSARSSESSTDTQYF

v_gene: TRBV20-1
j_gene: TRBJ2-7
CDR3aa: CSASKGQGPSYEQYF

v_gene: TRBV6-2/TRBV6-3
j_gene: TRBJ2-7
CDR3aa: CASTTKRVKVSYEQYF